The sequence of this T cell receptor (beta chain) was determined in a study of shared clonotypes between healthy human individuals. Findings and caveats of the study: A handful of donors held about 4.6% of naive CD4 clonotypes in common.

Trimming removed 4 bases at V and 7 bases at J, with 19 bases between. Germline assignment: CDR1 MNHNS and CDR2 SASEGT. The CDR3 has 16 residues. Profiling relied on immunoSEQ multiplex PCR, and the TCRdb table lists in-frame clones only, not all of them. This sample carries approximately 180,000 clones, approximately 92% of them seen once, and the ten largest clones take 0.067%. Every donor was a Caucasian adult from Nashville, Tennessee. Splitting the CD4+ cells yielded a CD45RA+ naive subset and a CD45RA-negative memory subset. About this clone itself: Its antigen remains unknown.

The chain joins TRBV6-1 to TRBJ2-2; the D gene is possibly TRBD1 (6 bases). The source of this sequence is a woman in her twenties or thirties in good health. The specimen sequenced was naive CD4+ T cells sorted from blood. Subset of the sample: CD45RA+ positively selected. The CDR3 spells CASSGAGAMEVGELFF. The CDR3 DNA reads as TGTGCCAGCAGTGGAGCAGGGGCAATGGAAGTCGGGGAGCTGTTTTTT.